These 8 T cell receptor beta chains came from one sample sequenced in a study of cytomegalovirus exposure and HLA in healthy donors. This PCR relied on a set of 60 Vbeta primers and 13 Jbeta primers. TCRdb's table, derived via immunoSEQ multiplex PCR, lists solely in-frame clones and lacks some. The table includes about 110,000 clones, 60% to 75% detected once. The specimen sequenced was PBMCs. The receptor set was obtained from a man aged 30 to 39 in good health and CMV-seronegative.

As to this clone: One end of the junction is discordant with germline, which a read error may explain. The CDR3 loop is CANSWLPGQGADEQYF. In DNA, the CDR3 is TGCGCCAACAGCTGGCTTCCGGGACAGGGGGCCGACGAGCAGTACTTC. The J gene is TRBJ2-7, the V gene TRBV5-1; 12 bases are shared with TRBD1. Germline V gene lookup returns CDR1 SGHRS and CDR2 YFSETQ. The CDR3 is 16 residues long.

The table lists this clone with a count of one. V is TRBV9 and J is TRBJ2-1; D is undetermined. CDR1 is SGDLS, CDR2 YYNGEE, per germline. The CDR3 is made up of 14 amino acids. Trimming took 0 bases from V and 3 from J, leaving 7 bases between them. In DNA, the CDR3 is TGTGCCAGCAGCGTAGGCCTAAGCTACAATGAGCAGTTCTTC. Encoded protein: CASSVGLSYNEQFF.

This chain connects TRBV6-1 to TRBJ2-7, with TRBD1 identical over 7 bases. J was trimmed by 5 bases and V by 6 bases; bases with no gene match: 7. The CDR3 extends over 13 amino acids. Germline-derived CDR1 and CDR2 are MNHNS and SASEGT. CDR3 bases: TGTGCCAGCAGAACAGACAGGGATGACGAGCAGTACTTC. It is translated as CASRTDRDDEQYF.

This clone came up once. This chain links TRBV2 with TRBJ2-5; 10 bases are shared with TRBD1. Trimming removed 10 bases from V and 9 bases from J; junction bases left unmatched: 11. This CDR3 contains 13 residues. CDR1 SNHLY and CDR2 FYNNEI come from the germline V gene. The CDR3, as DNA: TGTGCCACTACAGCCGGGACAGGGGATCCCCAGTACTTC. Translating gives CATTAGTGDPQYF. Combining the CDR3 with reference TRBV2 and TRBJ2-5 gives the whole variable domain EPEVTQTPSHQVTQMGQEVILRCVPISNHLYFYWYRQILGQKVEFLVSFYNNEISEKSEIFDDQFSVERPDGSNFTLKIRSTKLEDSAMYFCATTAGTGDPQYFGPGTRLLVL.

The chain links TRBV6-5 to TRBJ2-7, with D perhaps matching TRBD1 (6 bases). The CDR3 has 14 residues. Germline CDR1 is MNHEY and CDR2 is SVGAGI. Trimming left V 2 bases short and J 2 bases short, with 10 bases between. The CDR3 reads CASSYGDRTYEQYF. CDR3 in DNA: TGTGCCAGCAGTTACGGTGACAGGACCTACGAGCAGTACTTC.

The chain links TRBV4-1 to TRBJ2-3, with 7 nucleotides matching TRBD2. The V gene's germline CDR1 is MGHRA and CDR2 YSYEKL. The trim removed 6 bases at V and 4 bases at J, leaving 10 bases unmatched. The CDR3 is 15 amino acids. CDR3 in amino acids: CASRDRTRESDTQYF. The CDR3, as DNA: TGCGCCAGCAGGGATCGGACTAGAGAATCAGATACGCAGTATTTT.

The CDR3 sequence is CASSPSRRRGLGQETQYF. Written as DNA, the CDR3 is TGTGCCAGCAGCCCTTCACGCCGGCGAGGGCTTGGGCAAGAGACCCAGTACTTC. This sequence joins TRBV7-7 and TRBJ2-5, with a tentative D call TRBD2 (5 bases). The CDR3 covers 18 residues. Trimming cost V 5 bases and J 2 bases, with 24 bases left between them. Germline V gene sequence: CDR1 SSHAT, CDR2 FNYEAQ (reference sequence).

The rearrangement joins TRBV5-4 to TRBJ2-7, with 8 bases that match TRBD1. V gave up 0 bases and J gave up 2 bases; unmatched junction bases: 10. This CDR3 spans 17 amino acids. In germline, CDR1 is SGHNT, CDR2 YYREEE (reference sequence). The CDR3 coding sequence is TGTGCCAGCAGCTTGGCCAAGGGTGGACAGGGAACCTACGAGCAGTACTTC. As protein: CASSLAKGGQGTYEQYF.